The clone carrying this TCR beta chain was seen more than once but under ten times. This sample was taken from a study of cytomegalovirus exposure and HLA in healthy donors. The CDR3 has 16 residues. The V gene's germline CDR1 is LGHNA and CDR2 YNFKEQ. J lost 2 bases, V lost 4 bases, and 5 bases had no gene match. 13 Jbeta primers and 60 Vbeta primers were used for the PCR. In the authors' methods: A follow-up analysis tallied tens of millions of unique TCR beta chains, roughly 11 million shared. Sequencing used immunoSEQ multiplex PCR; TCRdb keeps in-frame clones, though not all of them. V and J calls and clone size follow that table, whereas D and trimming were derived from the DNA. Of roughly 120,000 clones in the sample, 75% to 85% are singletons; the top ten hold over 3.5%.

Sequenced: PBMCs. The chain carries TRBV4-2 and TRBJ2-1; 10 bases line up with TRBD2. This receptor was identified in a man between 25 and 39 years old in good health and CMV-seropositive. DNA of the CDR3: TGTGCCAGCAGCCCTGGACTAGCGGAGACCTACAATGAGCAGTTCTTC. Amino acids: CASSPGLAETYNEQFF.